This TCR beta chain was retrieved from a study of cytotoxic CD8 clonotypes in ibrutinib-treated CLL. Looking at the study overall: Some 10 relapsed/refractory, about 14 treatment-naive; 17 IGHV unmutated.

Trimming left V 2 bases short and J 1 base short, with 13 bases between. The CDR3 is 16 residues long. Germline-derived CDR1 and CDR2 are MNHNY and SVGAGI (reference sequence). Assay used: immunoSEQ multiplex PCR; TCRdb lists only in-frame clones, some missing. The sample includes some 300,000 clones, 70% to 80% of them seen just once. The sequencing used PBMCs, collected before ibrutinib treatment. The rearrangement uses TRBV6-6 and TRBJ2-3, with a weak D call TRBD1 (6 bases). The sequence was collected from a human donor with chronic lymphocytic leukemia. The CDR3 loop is CASSYPDKGGTDTQYF. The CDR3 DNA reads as TGTGCCAGCAGTTACCCGGACAAGGGGGGCACAGATACGCAGTATTTT.